The clone carrying this TCR beta chain was observed a single time. This sample was included in a study of blood T cell repertoires in COVID-19. Whole-study context: Italy, Spain and the United States were the sources of the convalescent and acute COVID-19 samples.

V dropped 0 bases and J dropped 7 bases, with 13 bases sitting between them. Germline CDR1 reads PRHDT; CDR2 reads FYEKMQ (reference sequence). CDR3 length: 15 amino acids. Per the original data handling: Reference gene primer amplification yielded estimated nucleated cell counts. TCRdb keeps only in-frame clones here, not all; method: immunoSEQ multiplex PCR. V and J calls and clone size are those listed in that table; D and trimming were worked out from the DNA. The sample holds about 100,000 clones, 70% to 90% seen once. V gene TRBV13 combines with J gene TRBJ1-5, with D uncertain. This receptor was obtained from a woman aged 55-69 years in a cohort sampled during active or convalescent COVID-19. Sequencing was done on a sample of peripheral blood. CDR3 DNA sequence: TGTGCCAGCAGCTTAGGAGGTCCCGGCGGACAGCCCCAGCATTTT. As protein: CASSLGGPGGQPQHF.